This T cell receptor (beta chain) was documented in a study of blood T cell repertoires in COVID-19. Study background: Whether acute or convalescent, the COVID-19 samples came from the United States, Italy and Spain. Sample material is recorded as cDNA or gDNA derived from T cells, B-cell-depleted T cells, or PBMCs.

Allocation to cohorts depended on clinical history reported by the participants. CDR1 is SNHLY and CDR2 is FYNNEI in the germline V gene. The CDR3 totals 15 residues. Losses at the gene ends were 5 bases for V and 2 bases for J; bases not matched to a gene: 7. Original data processing: Reference gene primers were amplified, and this amplification served to estimate nucleated cell counts. This table comes from immunoSEQ multiplex PCR, and its TCRdb copy is limited to in-frame clones, with some not included. That table gives V, J and clone size, and the DNA gave D and trimming. The sample holds 260,000 or so clones, about 91% seen once.

The TCR was taken from a woman in her 40s with acute COVID-19. Source material: PBMCs or T cells enriched from blood (not recorded which). The chain uses TRBV2 and TRBJ2-5; 8 nucleotides line up with TRBD1. The CDR3 sequence: CASSMLGQGQETQYF. The CDR3 region has the DNA TGTGCCAGCAGTATGCTAGGACAGGGTCAAGAGACCCAGTACTTC.